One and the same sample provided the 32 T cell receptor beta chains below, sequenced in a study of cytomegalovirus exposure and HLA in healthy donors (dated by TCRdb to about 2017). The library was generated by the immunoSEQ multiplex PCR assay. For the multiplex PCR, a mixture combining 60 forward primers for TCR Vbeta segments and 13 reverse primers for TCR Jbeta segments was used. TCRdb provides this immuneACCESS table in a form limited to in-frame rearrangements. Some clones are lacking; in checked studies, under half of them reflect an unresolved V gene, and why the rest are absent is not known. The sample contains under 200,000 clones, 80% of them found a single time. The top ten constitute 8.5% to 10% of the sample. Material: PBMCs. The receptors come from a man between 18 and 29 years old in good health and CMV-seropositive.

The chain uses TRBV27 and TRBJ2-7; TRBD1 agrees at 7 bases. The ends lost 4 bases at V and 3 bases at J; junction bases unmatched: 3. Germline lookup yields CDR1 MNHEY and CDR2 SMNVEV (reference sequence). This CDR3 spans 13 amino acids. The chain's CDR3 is CASSWGQFYEQYF. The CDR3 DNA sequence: TGTGCCAGCAGTTGGGGACAGTTCTACGAGCAGTACTTC.

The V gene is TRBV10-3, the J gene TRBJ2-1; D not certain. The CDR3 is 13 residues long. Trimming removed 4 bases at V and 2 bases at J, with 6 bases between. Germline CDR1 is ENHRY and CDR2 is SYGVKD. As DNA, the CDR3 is TGTGCCATCAGTGTGTGGCCCTACAATGAGCAGTTCTTC. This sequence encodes CAISVWPYNEQFF.

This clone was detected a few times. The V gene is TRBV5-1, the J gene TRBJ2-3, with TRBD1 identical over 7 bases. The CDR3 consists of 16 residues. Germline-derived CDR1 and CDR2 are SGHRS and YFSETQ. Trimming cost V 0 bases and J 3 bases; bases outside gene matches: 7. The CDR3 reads CASSLEIGRGTDTQYF. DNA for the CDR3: TGCGCCAGCAGCTTGGAAATCGGCAGGGGGACAGATACGCAGTATTTT.

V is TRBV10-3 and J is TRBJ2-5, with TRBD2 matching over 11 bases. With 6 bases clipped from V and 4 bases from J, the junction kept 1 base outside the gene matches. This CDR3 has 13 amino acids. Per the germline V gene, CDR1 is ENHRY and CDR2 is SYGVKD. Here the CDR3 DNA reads TGTGCCATCAGCCTAGCGGGAGGAGAGACCCAGTACTTC. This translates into CAISLAGGETQYF.

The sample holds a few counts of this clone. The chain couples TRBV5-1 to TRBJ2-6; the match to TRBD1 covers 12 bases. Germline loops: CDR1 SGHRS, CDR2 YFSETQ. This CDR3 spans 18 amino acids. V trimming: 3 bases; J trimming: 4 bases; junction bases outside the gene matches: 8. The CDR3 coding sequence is TGCGCCAGCAGCTCACCACCGGGACAGGGGGCGGGGGCCAACGTCCTGACTTTC. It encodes CASSSPPGQGAGANVLTF.

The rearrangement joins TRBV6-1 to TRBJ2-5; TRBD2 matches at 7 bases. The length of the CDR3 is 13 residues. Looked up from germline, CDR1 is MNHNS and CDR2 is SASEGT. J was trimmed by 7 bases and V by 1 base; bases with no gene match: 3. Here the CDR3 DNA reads TGTGCCAGCAGTGAAGGGACTAGGGGGACCCAGTACTTC. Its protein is CASSEGTRGTQYF.

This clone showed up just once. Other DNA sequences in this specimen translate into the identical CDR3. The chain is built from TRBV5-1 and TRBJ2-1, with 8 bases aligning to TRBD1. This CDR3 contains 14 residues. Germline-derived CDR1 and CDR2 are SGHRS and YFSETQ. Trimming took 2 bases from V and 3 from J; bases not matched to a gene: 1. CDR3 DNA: TGCGCCAGCAGCTTAGGACAGGGCTACAATGAGCAGTTCTTC. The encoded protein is CASSLGQGYNEQFF.

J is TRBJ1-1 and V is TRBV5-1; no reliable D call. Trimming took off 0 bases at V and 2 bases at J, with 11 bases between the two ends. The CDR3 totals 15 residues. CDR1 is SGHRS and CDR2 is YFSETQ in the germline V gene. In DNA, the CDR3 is TGCGCCAGCAGCTTGGGTCGTGGCAGAAACACTGAAGCTTTCTTT. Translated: CASSLGRGRNTEAFF. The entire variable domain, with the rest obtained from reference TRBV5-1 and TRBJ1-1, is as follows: KAGVTQTPRYLIKTRGQQVTLSCSPISGHRSVSWYQQTPGQGLQFLFEYFSETQRNKGNFPGRFSGRQFSNSRSEMNVSTLELGDSALYLCASSLGRGRNTEAFFGQGTRLTVV.

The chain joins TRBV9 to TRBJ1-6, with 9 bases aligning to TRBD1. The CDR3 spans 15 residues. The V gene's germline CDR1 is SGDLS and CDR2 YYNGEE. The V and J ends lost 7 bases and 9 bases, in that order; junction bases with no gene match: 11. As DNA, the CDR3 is TGTGCCAGCCGGGCCGGGGACAGGGACCGTTCACCCCTCCACTTT. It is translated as CASRAGDRDRSPLHF.

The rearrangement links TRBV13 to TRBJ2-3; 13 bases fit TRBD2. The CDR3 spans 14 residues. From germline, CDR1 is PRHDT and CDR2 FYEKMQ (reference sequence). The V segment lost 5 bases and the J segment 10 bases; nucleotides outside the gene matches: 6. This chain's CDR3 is CASSPWTSGSSQYF. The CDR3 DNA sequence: TGTGCCAGCAGCCCGTGGACTAGCGGGAGTTCGCAGTATTTT.

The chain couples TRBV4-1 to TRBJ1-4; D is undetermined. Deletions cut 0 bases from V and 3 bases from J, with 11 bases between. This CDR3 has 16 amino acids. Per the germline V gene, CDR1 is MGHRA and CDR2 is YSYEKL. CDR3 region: CASSQDTGRSNEKLFF. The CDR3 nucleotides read TGCGCCAGCAGCCAAGATACGGGGAGATCTAATGAAAAACTGTTTTTT.

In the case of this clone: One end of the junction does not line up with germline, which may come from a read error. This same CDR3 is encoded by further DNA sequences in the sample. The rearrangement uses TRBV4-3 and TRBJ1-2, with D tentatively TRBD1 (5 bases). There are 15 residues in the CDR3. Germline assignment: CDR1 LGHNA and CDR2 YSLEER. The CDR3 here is CASSQGQSTNYGYTF. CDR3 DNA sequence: TGCGCCAGCAGCCAAGGACAGTCAACCAACTACGGCTACACCTTC.

In DNA form, the CDR3 reads TGTGCCAGCAGCTTAATGCTGGCGGGAGAGTTAGGCAATGAGCAGTTCTTC. Translating it yields CASSLMLAGELGNEQFF. The J gene is TRBJ2-1, the V gene TRBV7-9; 7 bases map to TRBD2. The germline V gene has CDR1 SEHNR and CDR2 FQNEAQ (reference sequence). CDR3 length: 17 residues. With 2 bases clipped from V and 6 bases from J, the junction kept 13 bases outside the gene matches.

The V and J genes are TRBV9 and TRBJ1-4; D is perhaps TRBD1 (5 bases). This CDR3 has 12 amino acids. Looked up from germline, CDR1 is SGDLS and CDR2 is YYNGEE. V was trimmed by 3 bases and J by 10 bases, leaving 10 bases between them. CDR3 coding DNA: TGTGCCAGCAGCGAGGGACTGGGAAAACTGTTTTTT. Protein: CASSEGLGKLFF.

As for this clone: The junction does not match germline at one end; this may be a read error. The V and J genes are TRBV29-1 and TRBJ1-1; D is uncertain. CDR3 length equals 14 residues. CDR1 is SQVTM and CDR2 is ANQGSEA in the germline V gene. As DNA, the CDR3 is TGCAGAGTTGCTGTGTCAGGCCGGAGGACTGAAGCTTTCTTT. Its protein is CRVAVSGRRTEAFF.

CDR3 bases: TGTGCCAGCAGTCTACAGGGTTCTGGAAACACCATATATTTT. Amino acid sequence: CASSLQGSGNTIYF. The genes are TRBV27 and TRBJ1-3; TRBD1 is a possible D gene (6 bases). The CDR3 is made up of 14 amino acids. V lost 5 bases, J lost 1 base, and 9 bases lay in between. Per germline, CDR1 MNHEY and CDR2 SMNVEV (reference sequence).

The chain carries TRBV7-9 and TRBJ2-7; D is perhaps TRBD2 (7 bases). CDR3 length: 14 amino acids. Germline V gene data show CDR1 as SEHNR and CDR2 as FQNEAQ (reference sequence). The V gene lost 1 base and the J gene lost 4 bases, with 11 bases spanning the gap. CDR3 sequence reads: CASSLGGGGYEQYF. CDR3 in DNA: TGTGCCAGCAGCTTAGGGGGAGGGGGGTACGAGCAGTACTTC.

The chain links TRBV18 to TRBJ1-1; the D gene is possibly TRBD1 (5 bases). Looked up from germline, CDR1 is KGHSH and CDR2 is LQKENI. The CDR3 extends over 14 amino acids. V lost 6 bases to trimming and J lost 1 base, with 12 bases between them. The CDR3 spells CASSSNQGNTEAFF. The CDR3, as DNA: TGTGCCAGCTCGTCCAATCAGGGGAACACTGAAGCTTTCTTT.

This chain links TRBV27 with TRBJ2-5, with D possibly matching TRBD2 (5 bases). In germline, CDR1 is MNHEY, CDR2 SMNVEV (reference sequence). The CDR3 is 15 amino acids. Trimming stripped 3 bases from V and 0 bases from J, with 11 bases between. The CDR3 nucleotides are TGTGCCAGCAGTTTCTTCACGGGAAACCAAGAGACCCAGTACTTC. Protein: CASSFFTGNQETQYF.

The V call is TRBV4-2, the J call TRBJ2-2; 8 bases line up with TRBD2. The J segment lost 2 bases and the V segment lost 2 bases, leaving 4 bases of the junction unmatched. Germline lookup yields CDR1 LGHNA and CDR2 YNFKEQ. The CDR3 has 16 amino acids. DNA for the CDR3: TGTGCCAGCAGCCAACTCGCGGGGGGAAACACCGGGGAGCTGTTTTTT. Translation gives CASSQLAGGNTGELFF.

CDR3 loop: CASSKNEWGGEETQYF. The DNA for the CDR3 is TGTGCCAGCAGCAAAAATGAATGGGGCGGTGAAGAGACCCAGTACTTC. The rearrangement uses TRBV9 and TRBJ2-5, with TRBD1 as a possible D gene (5 bases). Germline CDR1 SGDLS, CDR2 YYNGEE. The V and J ends lost 4 bases and 3 bases respectively, with 19 bases between them. CDR3 length: 16 amino acids.

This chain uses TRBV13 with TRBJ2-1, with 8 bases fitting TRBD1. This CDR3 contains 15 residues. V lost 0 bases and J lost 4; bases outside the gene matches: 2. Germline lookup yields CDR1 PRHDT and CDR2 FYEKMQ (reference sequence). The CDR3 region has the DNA TGTGCCAGCAGCTTAGGACAGGGGGATTACAATGAGCAGTTCTTC. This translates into CASSLGQGDYNEQFF.

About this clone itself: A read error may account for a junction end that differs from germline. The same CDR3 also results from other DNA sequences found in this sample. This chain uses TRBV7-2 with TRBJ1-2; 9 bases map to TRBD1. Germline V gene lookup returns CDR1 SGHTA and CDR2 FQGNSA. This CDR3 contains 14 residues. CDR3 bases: TGTGCCAGCAGCTTAGCAATGGGACAGGGAGCGTATGGCTTC. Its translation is CASSLAMGQGAYGF.

The CDR3 spells CASSLEGEETQYF. The CDR3 coding sequence is TGTGCCAGCAGCCTCGAAGGGGAAGAGACCCAGTACTTC. The rearrangement uses TRBV4-2 and TRBJ2-5; D perhaps matches TRBD1 (5 bases). Germline loops: CDR1 LGHNA, CDR2 YNFKEQ. The length of the CDR3 is 13 residues. V was pared by 4 bases and J by 3 bases, with 9 bases between.

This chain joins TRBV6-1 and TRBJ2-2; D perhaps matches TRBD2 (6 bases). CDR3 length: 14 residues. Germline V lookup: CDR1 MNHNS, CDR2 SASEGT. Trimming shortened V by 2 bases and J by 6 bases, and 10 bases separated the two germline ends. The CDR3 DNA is TGTGCCAGCAGTGAACCGACTAGTCCCGGGGAGCTGTTTTTT. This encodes CASSEPTSPGELFF.

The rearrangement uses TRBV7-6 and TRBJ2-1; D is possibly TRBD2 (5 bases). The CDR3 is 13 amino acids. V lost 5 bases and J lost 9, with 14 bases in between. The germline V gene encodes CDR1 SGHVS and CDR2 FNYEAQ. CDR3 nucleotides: TGTGCCAGCAGCCCCTCGGGGTACGTTGAGCAGTTCTTC. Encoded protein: CASSPSGYVEQFF.

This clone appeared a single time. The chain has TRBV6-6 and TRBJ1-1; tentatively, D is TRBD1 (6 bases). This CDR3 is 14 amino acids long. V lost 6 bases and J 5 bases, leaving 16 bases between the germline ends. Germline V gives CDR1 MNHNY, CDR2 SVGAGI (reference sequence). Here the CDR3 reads CASRRDKGGTEAFF. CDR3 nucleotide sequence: TGTGCCAGCAGACGGGACAAGGGAGGGACTGAAGCTTTCTTT.

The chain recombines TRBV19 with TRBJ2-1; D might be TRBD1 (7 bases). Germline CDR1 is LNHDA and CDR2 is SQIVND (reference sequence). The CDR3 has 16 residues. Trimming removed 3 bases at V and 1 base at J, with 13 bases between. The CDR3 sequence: CASSILAGQSYNEQFF. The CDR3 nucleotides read TGTGCCAGTAGTATCCTGGCGGGACAGTCCTACAATGAGCAGTTCTTC.

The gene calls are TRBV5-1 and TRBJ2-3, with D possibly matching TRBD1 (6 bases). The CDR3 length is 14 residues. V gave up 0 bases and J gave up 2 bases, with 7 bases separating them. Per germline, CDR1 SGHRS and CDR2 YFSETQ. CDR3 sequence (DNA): TGCGCCAGCAGCTTGGGACAGGACACAGATACGCAGTATTTT. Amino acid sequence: CASSLGQDTDTQYF.

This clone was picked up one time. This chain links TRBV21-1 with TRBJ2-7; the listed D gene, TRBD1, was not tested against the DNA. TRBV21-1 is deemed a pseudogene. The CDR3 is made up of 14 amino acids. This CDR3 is CASSKGQGAGEQYF. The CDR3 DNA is TGTGCCAGCAGCAAAGGGCAGGGGGCGGGGGAGCAGTACTTC.

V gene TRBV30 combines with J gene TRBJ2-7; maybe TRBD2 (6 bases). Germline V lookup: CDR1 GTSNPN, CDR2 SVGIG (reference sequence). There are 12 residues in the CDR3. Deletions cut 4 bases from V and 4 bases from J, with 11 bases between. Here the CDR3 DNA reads TGTGCCTGGATTACAGGAGGGTACGAGCAGTACTTC. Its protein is CAWITGGYEQYF.

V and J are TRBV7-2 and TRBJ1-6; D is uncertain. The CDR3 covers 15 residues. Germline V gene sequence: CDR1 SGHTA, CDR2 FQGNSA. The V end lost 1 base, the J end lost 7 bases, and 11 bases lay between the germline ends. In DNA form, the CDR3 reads TGTGCCAGCAGCTTAGGGTTATCGGGGAATTCACCCCTCCACTTT. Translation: CASSLGLSGNSPLHF.